This entry concerns a single T cell receptor beta chain. What antigen it recognizes has not been identified. Per-nucleotide qualities are absent, and no much larger clonotype sits a single base away. The sample's time point label, decoded: about 28 days (+/-7) after the second vaccine dose. Because spike-specific TCR depth and breadth did not differ between the two schedules, AZD1222 recipients who got a second dose at roughly 4 weeks were pooled with those who got a second dose at roughly 12 weeks. Vaccinee samples were obtained from the UK trials COV001 and COV002, which included a single-blind randomized controlled phase 2/3 trial of AZD1222 (ChAdOx1 nCoV-19) in healthy adults. Trial participant PBMC samples were collected at day 0 and day 28 after the second dose for TCRbeta chain sequencing. The sample originates from a study of T cell responses to AZD1222 COVID-19 vaccine (dated by TCRdb to the early 2020s). Describing the broader study: TCR sequencing was performed for about 240 trial participants, of whom around 200 were given two doses of AZD1222 and 26 were given two doses of MenACWY control vaccine. Enrollment into the trials was organized by age into subgroups of 18-55, 56-69 and 70-plus years, and those subgroups contained approximately 150, 30 and 60 TCR-sequenced participants, respectively.

Findings and caveats that apply to the study as a whole: Conclusions about previously exposed vaccinees are limited because only five or six AZD1222 recipients were SARS-CoV-2 seropositive at baseline. The whole spike protein was spanned by vaccine-associated CD4 TCRs, and dominant responses were seen in regions 160-218 and 743-854. The 56-69-year group was small, and its depth increase did not reach significance, likely because of low power. Reportedly, close to half of the unique spike-specific TCRs recognized epitopes lying outside the regions that are mutated in the B.1.351 and B.1.1.7 variants. Spike-specific TCR breadth and depth rose significantly after two AZD1222 doses compared with day 0 and with MenACWY recipients. Because no day 14 peak-response samples were available, repertoires were characterized only after the peak T cell response. Participants were mostly white British, with more females than males. The authors suggested clonal diversity may have been underestimated.

The CDR3 regions of human TCRbeta chains were analyzed by immunosequencing. The study's own analysis went as follows. Repertoire TCRs were checked for matches against a reference library of SARS-CoV-2-specific TCRs that had been generated using the MIRA antigen-specificity platform. Breadth was defined as the fraction of unique TCRs that were SARS-CoV-2-associated, and depth was defined as the fraction of total T cells that were SARS-CoV-2-associated. Using the MIRA data, each spike-specific TCR was mapped to the spike region that the TCR reacts to and placed in a CD4 or CD8 class. Log10-transformed breadth and depth values were compared by one-way ANOVA with Sidak's multiple comparisons tests. TCRdb's version of the immuneACCESS table is confined to in-frame rearrangements and falls short of the full clone set. An unresolved V gene accounts for under half of the shortfall where checked; the remainder is of unknown origin. Clone size and V and J calls were adopted from that table, with D and trimming inferred from the DNA. The sample table holds under 200,000 clones, of which 88% were seen once. 4.3% of the sample goes to the ten largest clones.

This material consisted of peripheral blood, taken 28 days after the second AZD1222 dose. This clonotype originated in an adult who received the AZD1222 COVID-19 vaccine.

The CDR3 reads as follows: CASSPDSPSGELFF. In nucleotide form, the sequence is TGTGCCAGCAGCCCCGACAGCCCGTCCGGGGAGCTGTTTTTT. In this chain, TRBV7-9 is recombined with TRBJ2-2; the D gene is possibly TRBD1, with 5 bases matching. V and J are truncated by 5 bases and 6 bases respectively, leaving an intervening sequence of 13 bases. The CDR3 goes from the cysteine to the phenylalanine over 14 residues. The kept DNA is CDR3 alone, 42 bases in frame from the first base. Via the germline V gene (reference sequence), CDR1 is SEHNR and CDR2 FQNEAQ.